These T cell receptor beta chains were read from a single sample in a study of blood T cell repertoires in COVID-19. TCRdb keeps only in-frame clones here, not all; method: immunoSEQ multiplex PCR. Among about 210,000 clones listed, approximately 91% were seen once. The material sequenced was peripheral blood. These TCRs come from a woman aged 40 to 49 with acute or convalescent COVID-19. CDR3s include the opening cysteine and the closing phenylalanine or tryptophan. The D gene is left open where the match is weak. The size entry is marked missing in some rows and otherwise reads once, few, many or a size class.

>TRBJ1-2|TRBV12-3/TRBV12-4|few|TRBD1
CASRPGQAGGYTF
TGTGCCAGCAGACCCGGACAGGCGGGAGGCTACACCTTC
>TRBJ2-5|TRBV9|NA|TRBD1
CASSVKTGPGETQYF
TGTGCCAGCAGCGTAAAGACAGGGCCCGGGGAGACCCAGTACTTC
>TRBJ2-3|TRBV7-2|NA|TRBD1
CASSLAGGRTNTDTQYF
TGTGCCAGCAGCTTAGCAGGGGGCCGGACAAACACAGATACGCAGTATTTT
>TRBJ1-3|TRBV10-3|NA|NA
CAIRPDSSGNTIYF
TGTGCCATCAGGCCGGACAGCTCTGGAAACACCATATATTTT
>TRBJ2-1|TRBV5-1|NA|TRBD2
CASSLSTSGVNEQFF
TGCGCCAGCAGCTTGTCGACTAGCGGGGTTAATGAGCAGTTCTTC
>TRBJ1-1|TRBV10-1|NA|TRBD1
CASAGGLNTEAFF
TGCGCCAGCGCAGGGGGATTGAACACTGAAGCTTTCTTT
>TRBJ1-1|TRBV6-5|NA|TRBD1
CASSRQGVLEAFF
TGTGCCAGCAGTAGACAGGGGGTCCTTGAAGCTTTCTTT
>TRBJ1-1|TRBV18|NA|TRBD1
CASSYLRDSNTEAFF
TGTGCCAGCTCATACCTCCGGGACAGCAACACTGAAGCTTTCTTT
>TRBJ1-1|TRBV11-3|once|TRBD1
CASSPGQGGHTEAFF
TGTGCCAGCAGCCCTGGACAGGGTGGGCACACTGAAGCTTTCTTT
>TRBJ1-2|TRBV18|few|NA
CASSPAFLEATGYTF
TGTGCCAGCTCACCAGCTTTCCTGGAGGCTACTGGCTACACCTTC
>TRBJ2-3|TRBV5-1|NA|NA
CASSYSLDTDTQYF
TGCGCCAGCAGCTACTCACTAGACACAGATACGCAGTATTTT
>TRBJ1-2|TRBV2|NA|NA
CASRAQENYSYTF
TGTGCCAGCAGGGCACAGGAGAACTATAGCTACACCTTC
>TRBJ1-5|TRBV19|NA|NA
CASSVIYSNQPQHF
TGTGCCAGTAGTGTTATATATAGCAATCAGCCCCAGCATTTT